The entry that follows covers one T cell receptor (beta chain) sequence. The CDR3 spans 17 residues. Germline V gene lookup returns CDR1 SGHVS and CDR2 FNYEAQ. V was pared by 3 bases and J by 3 bases, with 8 bases of the junction left unmatched. Data came from immunoSEQ multiplex PCR; TCRdb stores just in-frame clones and leaves some out. The sample comprises over 400,000 clones, about nine tenths of which are singletons, and around 8% rests with the top ten. These data originate in a study of blood T cell repertoires in COVID-19. At the level of the study: T cells, B-cell-depleted T cells, or PBMCs provided the cDNA or gDNA that served as material.

The V and J genes are TRBV7-6 and TRBJ1-1, with TRBD1 identical over 12 bases. The sequence came from a woman aged 55-69 years who had recovered from COVID-19. Sequencing was carried out using PBMCs or T cells enriched from blood (not recorded which). Here the CDR3 reads CASSFGTGGVADTEAFF. The DNA for the CDR3 is TGTGCCAGCAGCTTTGGGACAGGGGGCGTAGCCGACACTGAAGCTTTCTTT. Looking up the rest from reference TRBV7-6 and TRBJ1-1 gives the full variable domain: GAGVSQSPRYKVTKRGQDVALRCDPISGHVSLYWYRQALGQGPEFLTYFNYEAQQDKSGLPNDRFSAERPEGSISTLTIQRTEQRDSAMYRCASSFGTGGVADTEAFFGQGTRLTVV.